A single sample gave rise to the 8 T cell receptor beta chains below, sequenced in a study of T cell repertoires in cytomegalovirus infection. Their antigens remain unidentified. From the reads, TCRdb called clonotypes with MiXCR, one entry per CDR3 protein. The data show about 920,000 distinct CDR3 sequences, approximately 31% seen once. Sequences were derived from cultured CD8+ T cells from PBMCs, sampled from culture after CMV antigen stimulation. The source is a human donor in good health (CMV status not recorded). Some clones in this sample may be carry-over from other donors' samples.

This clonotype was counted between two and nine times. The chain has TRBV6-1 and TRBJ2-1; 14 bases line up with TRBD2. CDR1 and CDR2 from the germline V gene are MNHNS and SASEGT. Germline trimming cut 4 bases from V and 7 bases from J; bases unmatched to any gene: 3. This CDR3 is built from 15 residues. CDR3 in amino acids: CASSVTSGGANEQFF. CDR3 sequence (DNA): TGTGCCAGCAGTGTGACTAGCGGGGGGGCTAATGAGCAGTTCTTC.

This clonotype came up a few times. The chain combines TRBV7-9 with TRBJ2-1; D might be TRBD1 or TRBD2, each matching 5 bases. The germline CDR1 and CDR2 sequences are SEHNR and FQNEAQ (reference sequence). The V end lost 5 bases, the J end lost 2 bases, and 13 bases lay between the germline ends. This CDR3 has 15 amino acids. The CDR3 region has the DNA TGTGCCAGCAGCGGCGGGCAGGGACCCTACAATGAGCAGTTCTTC. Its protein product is CASSGGQGPYNEQFF.

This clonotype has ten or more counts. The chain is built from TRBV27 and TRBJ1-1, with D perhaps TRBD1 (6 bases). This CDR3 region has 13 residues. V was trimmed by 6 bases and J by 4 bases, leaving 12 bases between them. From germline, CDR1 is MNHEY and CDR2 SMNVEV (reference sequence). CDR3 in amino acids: CASSLQGGTEAFF. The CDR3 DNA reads TGTGCCAGCAGCTTACAGGGTGGCACTGAAGCTTTCTTT.

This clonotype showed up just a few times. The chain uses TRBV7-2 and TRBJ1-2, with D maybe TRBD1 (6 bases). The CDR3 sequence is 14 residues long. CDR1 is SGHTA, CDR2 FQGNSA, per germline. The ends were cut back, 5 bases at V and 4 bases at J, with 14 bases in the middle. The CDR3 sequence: CASSLRDNGYGYTF. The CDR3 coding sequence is TGTGCCAGCAGCCTCCGGGACAACGGCTATGGCTACACCTTC.

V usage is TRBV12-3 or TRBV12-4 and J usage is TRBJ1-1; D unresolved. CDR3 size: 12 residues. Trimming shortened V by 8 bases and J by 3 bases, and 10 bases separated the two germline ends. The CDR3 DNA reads TGTGCCAGCCTGGCGGGGTACACTGAAGCTTTCTTT. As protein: CASLAGYTEAFF.

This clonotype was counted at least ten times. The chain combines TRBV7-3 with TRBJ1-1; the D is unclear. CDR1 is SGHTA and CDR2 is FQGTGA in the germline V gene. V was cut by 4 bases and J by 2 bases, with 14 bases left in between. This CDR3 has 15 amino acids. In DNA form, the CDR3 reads TGTGCCAGCAGCTCCCCCGACTTCGGAAACACTGAAGCTTTCTTT. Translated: CASSSPDFGNTEAFF.

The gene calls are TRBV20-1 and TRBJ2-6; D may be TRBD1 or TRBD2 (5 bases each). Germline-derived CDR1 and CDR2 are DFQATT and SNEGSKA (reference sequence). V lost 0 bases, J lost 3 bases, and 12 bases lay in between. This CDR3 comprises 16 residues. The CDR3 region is CSARDRGELGANVLTF. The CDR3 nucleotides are TGCAGTGCTAGAGATCGAGGGGAACTTGGGGCCAACGTCCTGACTTTC.

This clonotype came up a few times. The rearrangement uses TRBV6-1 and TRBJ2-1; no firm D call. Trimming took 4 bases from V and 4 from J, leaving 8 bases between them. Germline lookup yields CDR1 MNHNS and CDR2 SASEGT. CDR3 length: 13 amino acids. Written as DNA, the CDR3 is TGTGCCAGCAGTGGGAAGCCTTACAATGAGCAGTTCTTC. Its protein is CASSGKPYNEQFF.